Presented here are 32 T cell receptor beta chains from one specimen sequenced in a study of blood T cell repertoires in COVID-19. The repertoire was sequenced with immunoSEQ multiplex PCR; TCRdb's copy has only in-frame clones and lacks some. The sample comprises around 26,000 clones, around 60% of which are singletons, and roughly 8% rests with the top ten. The sample consisted of peripheral blood. These receptors all stem from a man in his 60s with active or convalescent COVID-19.

The rearrangement uses TRBV29-1 and TRBJ2-5, with TRBD1 identical over 9 bases. This CDR3 spans 12 amino acids. Germline V gene sequence: CDR1 SQVTM, CDR2 ANQGSEA. After removal of 6 bases from V and 7 bases from J, the junction contained 6 bases not matched to a gene. Here the CDR3 reads CSVSRQGGTQYF. The CDR3 coding sequence is TGCAGCGTCTCTAGACAGGGGGGGACCCAGTACTTC.

The chain carries TRBV12-3 or TRBV12-4 and TRBJ1-2; 12 bases line up with TRBD1. V shed 5 bases, J shed 8 bases, and the junction held 3 bases outside the gene matches. The CDR3 loop spans 13 amino acids. CDR3 coding DNA: TGTGCCAGCAGTACCGGGACAGGGGGCGGCTACACCTTC. It yields the protein CASSTGTGGGYTF.

V usage is TRBV7-3 and J usage is TRBJ1-1, with D uncertain. There are 14 residues in the CDR3. V shed 1 base and J shed 0 bases, with 6 bases lying between them. Germline V CDR1 and CDR2: SGHTA, FQGTGA. The chain's CDR3 is CASSLRAVNTEAFF. Here the CDR3 DNA reads TGTGCCAGCAGCTTAAGGGCTGTGAACACTGAAGCTTTCTTT.

This clone came up a few times. This chain uses TRBV10-2 with TRBJ1-4; tentative D call: TRBD1 (5 bases). Germline V gene lookup returns CDR1 WSHSY and CDR2 SAAADI. The CDR3 length is 14 residues. V gave up 6 bases and J gave up 8 bases, with 16 bases separating them. This CDR3 is CASRSGTLEEKLFF. The CDR3 DNA reads as TGCGCCAGCAGGTCCGGGACTCTGGAGGAAAAACTGTTTTTT.

This clone showed up just once. The J gene is TRBJ2-7, the V gene TRBV27, with 9 nucleotides matching TRBD2. After removal of 2 bases from V and 4 bases from J, the junction contained 6 bases not matched to a gene. This CDR3 is 15 amino acids long. Germline CDR1 and CDR2: MNHEY and SMNVEV (reference sequence). The CDR3 spells CASSLRNLAGYEQYF. The CDR3 DNA follows: TGTGCCAGCAGTTTACGAAATCTAGCGGGGTACGAGCAGTACTTC.

This sequence joins TRBV5-1 and TRBJ2-3; 9 bases line up with TRBD1. The V gene's germline CDR1 is SGHRS and CDR2 YFSETQ. CDR3 size: 16 residues. Trimming took 3 bases from V and 4 from J; bases not matched to a gene: 9. The CDR3 nucleotides read TGCGCCAGCAGCTCGGGACAGGGTGCGGGCCCAGATACGCAGTATTTT. It encodes CASSSGQGAGPDTQYF.

The V and J genes are TRBV15 and TRBJ2-7, with TRBD2 matching over 7 bases. CDR1 and CDR2 (germline): LNHNV, YYDKDF (reference sequence). This CDR3 contains 15 residues. Trimming at V came to 4 bases and at J to 2 bases, leaving 8 bases not matched to a gene. This CDR3 is CATSNRLAIPYEQYF. CDR3 bases: TGTGCCACCAGCAACCGACTAGCAATCCCCTACGAGCAGTACTTC.

The CDR3 DNA reads TGTGCCAGCAGCGTTTCGACAGGTTATAATGAAAAACTGTTTTTT. Translating gives CASSVSTGYNEKLFF. J is TRBJ1-4 and V is TRBV9; possibly TRBD1 for D (6 bases). The CDR3 runs to 15 residues. Trimming pared 2 bases from V and 4 bases from J, leaving 12 bases between. The germline gives CDR1 SGDLS, CDR2 YYNGEE.

This clone is medium-sized within its sample. The chain uses TRBV11-2 and TRBJ1-1; 11 bases match TRBD1. This CDR3 has 15 residues. Germline CDR1 and CDR2: SGHAT and FQNNGV. Trimming cost V 5 bases and J 7 bases; bases outside gene matches: 9. CDR3 residues: CASSPLDRGLSEAFF. The DNA of the CDR3 is TGTGCCAGCAGCCCCCTGGACAGGGGGCTTAGTGAAGCTTTCTTT.

This chain joins TRBV19 and TRBJ2-5; D is undetermined. V dropped 2 bases and J dropped 2 bases, with 6 bases sitting between them. Germline V lookup: CDR1 LNHDA, CDR2 SQIVND (reference sequence). This CDR3 is 13 amino acids long. For the CDR3, the DNA is TGTGCCAGTAGTATAAACTGGCAAGAGACCCAGTACTTC. It specifies CASSINWQETQYF.

The V call is TRBV19, the J call TRBJ1-1; 8 nucleotides match TRBD1. The CDR3 covers 12 residues. CDR1 is LNHDA, CDR2 SQIVND, per germline (reference sequence). Unmatched junction bases numbered 9, after V lost 5 bases and J lost 13 bases. CDR3 sequence reads: CASSLLTGDGFF. The CDR3 bases are TGTGCCAGTAGTCTCTTGACAGGGGACGGTTTCTTT.

The chain combines TRBV5-1 with TRBJ2-1; 7 nucleotides match TRBD2. The J segment lost 6 bases and the V segment lost 0 bases, leaving 9 bases of the junction unmatched. The V gene's germline CDR1 is SGHRS and CDR2 YFSETQ. CDR3 length: 16 amino acids. CDR3 region: CASSLGGGEGRNEQFF. CDR3 DNA sequence: TGCGCCAGCAGCTTGGGGGGCGGGGAGGGGCGCAATGAGCAGTTCTTC.

This sequence joins TRBV10-1 and TRBJ2-2; D is perhaps TRBD1 (5 bases). The CDR3 contains 14 residues. The V end lost 4 bases, the J end lost 5 bases, and 11 bases lay between the germline ends. Germline CDR1 reads WNHNN; CDR2 reads SYGVQD (reference sequence). CDR3 nucleotides: TGCGCCAGCAGTGCGAAGACAGAAACCGGGGAGCTGTTTTTT. This translates into CASSAKTETGELFF.

The V gene is TRBV6-2 or TRBV6-3, the J gene TRBJ2-1; D gene uncertain. The CDR3 has 13 amino acids. Germline CDR1 is MNHEY and CDR2 is SVGEGT. Trimming took 4 bases from V and 7 from J, leaving 11 bases between them. CDR3: CASSSTTGNEQFF. The DNA for the CDR3 is TGTGCCAGCAGTTCTACTACCGGTAATGAGCAGTTCTTC.

The chain uses TRBV11-2 and TRBJ1-1; no clear D. Germline V gives CDR1 SGHAT, CDR2 FQNNGV. The CDR3 runs to 14 residues. V lost 5 bases and J lost 2, with 12 bases in between. For the CDR3, the DNA is TGTGCCAGCAGCCGAGCCGGTTCCAACACTGAAGCTTTCTTT. As protein: CASSRAGSNTEAFF.

This clone came up a few times. The rearrangement links TRBV7-8 to TRBJ1-3, with TRBD1 as a possible D gene (5 bases). The V and J ends lost 2 bases and 7 bases respectively, with 15 bases between them. The CDR3 has 15 residues. The germline V gene encodes CDR1 SGHVS and CDR2 FQNEAQ. The CDR3 region has the DNA TGTGCCAGCAGCTTATTCGGAGGGACGGAGAACACCATATATTTT. Residues: CASSLFGGTENTIYF.

The J gene is TRBJ2-1, the V gene TRBV9, with 13 positions matching TRBD2. In germline, CDR1 is SGDLS, CDR2 YYNGEE. The CDR3 loop spans 19 amino acids. With V trimmed by 3 bases and J by 6 bases, 15 bases remained unmatched. Here the CDR3 DNA reads TGTGCCAGCAGCGACAGACTAGCGGGGGGTCCCACCTATCTCAATGAGCAGTTCTTC. It codes for CASSDRLAGGPTYLNEQFF.

This clone was recorded once. V is TRBV7-8 and J is TRBJ2-2, with 8 bases lining up with TRBD1. V lost 0 bases and J lost 4; bases outside the gene matches: 4. The length of the CDR3 is 16 residues. Germline assignment: CDR1 SGHVS and CDR2 FQNEAQ. The DNA of the CDR3 is TGTGCCAGCAGCTTAGCCCGGACAGGGCCCACCGGGGAGCTGTTTTTT. It translates to CASSLARTGPTGELFF.

The genes are TRBV6-1 and TRBJ2-2; the D gene is possibly TRBD2 (6 bases). The ends were cut back, 3 bases at V and 0 bases at J, with 11 bases in the middle. The CDR3 length is 16 residues. Germline CDR1 and CDR2: MNHNS and SASEGT. The DNA for the CDR3 is TGTGCCAGCAGTGATTGGGGGGTTACGAACACCGGGGAGCTGTTTTTT. This translates into CASSDWGVTNTGELFF.

The chain is built from TRBV15 and TRBJ1-1, with 11 bases identical to TRBD1. The CDR3 loop spans 15 amino acids. CDR1 is LNHNV and CDR2 is YYDKDF in the germline V gene (reference sequence). V dropped 5 bases and J dropped 0; count of bases not matched to a gene: 2. The CDR3 DNA reads as TGTGCCACCAGCGGGACAGGGGGAATGAACACTGAAGCTTTCTTT. Its translation: CATSGTGGMNTEAFF.

This clone was counted between two and nine times. The rearrangement links TRBV27 to TRBJ2-7; 8 bases are shared with TRBD1. This CDR3 region has 16 residues. Germline V gives CDR1 MNHEY, CDR2 SMNVEV (reference sequence). V was pared by 6 bases and J by 2 bases, with 12 bases of the junction left unmatched. CDR3 nucleotides: TGTGCCAGCAGCTACCGTCTCGGGACAGGTCCCTACGAGCAGTACTTC. The encoded protein is CASSYRLGTGPYEQYF.

The chain recombines TRBV5-1 with TRBJ2-6, with 9 bases fitting TRBD1. Trimming removed 7 bases from V and 4 bases from J; junction bases left unmatched: 6. The CDR3 loop spans 15 amino acids. Germline values: CDR1 SGHRS, CDR2 YFSETQ. The CDR3, as DNA: TGCGCCAGCGGGTTACAGGGGGCAGGGGCCAACGTCCTGACTTTC. Protein product: CASGLQGAGANVLTF.

The genes are TRBV5-1 and TRBJ1-6; 9 positions match TRBD1. Germline trimming cut 4 bases from V and 9 bases from J; bases unmatched to any gene: 8. CDR1 is SGHRS, CDR2 YFSETQ, per germline. The CDR3 sequence is 15 residues long. The CDR3 spells CASSPGDRETSPLHF. The CDR3 region has the DNA TGCGCCAGCAGCCCGGGGGACAGGGAGACTTCACCCCTCCACTTT.

The rearrangement uses TRBV10-2 and TRBJ2-3, with a weak D call TRBD2 (6 bases). The CDR3 runs to 17 residues. Trimming left V 4 bases short and J 0 bases short, with 17 bases between. Germline CDR1 is WSHSY and CDR2 is SAAADI. CDR3 nucleotides: TGCGCCAGCAGTGGTCAACTAGCCAAACTTAGCACAGATACGCAGTATTTT. This encodes CASSGQLAKLSTDTQYF.

The V gene is TRBV4-1, the J gene TRBJ2-5; D is possibly TRBD2 (5 bases). The ends were cut back, 4 bases at V and 1 base at J, with 7 bases in the middle. The CDR3 loop spans 13 amino acids. Germline CDR1 and CDR2: MGHRA and YSYEKL. Written as DNA, the CDR3 is TGCGCCAGCAGCCCGGGGAGCCAAGAGACCCAGTACTTC. Encoded protein: CASSPGSQETQYF.

The CDR3 sequence: CASSLGGTGPNQPQHF. In DNA, the CDR3 is TGCGCCAGCAGCTTGGGGGGTACAGGGCCAAATCAGCCCCAGCATTTT. The chain joins TRBV5-1 to TRBJ1-5, with D maybe TRBD1 (6 bases). V lost 0 bases and J 4 bases, leaving 14 bases between the germline ends. From germline, CDR1 is SGHRS and CDR2 YFSETQ. The CDR3 has 16 amino acids. The whole variable domain, remainder taken from reference TRBV5-1 and TRBJ1-5, is KAGVTQTPRYLIKTRGQQVTLSCSPISGHRSVSWYQQTPGQGLQFLFEYFSETQRNKGNFPGRFSGRQFSNSRSEMNVSTLELGDSALYLCASSLGGTGPNQPQHFGDGTRLSIL.

The gene calls are TRBV2 and TRBJ1-5; possible D gene TRBD1, 6 bases. There are 14 residues in the CDR3. Trimming removed 8 bases from V and 4 bases from J, with 15 bases in between. Germline CDR1 and CDR2: SNHLY and FYNNEI. The DNA for the CDR3 is TGTGCCAGCGGGTGGACAGTCTTTAATCAGCCCCAGCATTTT. Residues: CASGWTVFNQPQHF.

This clone was counted a few times. The CDR3 DNA sequence: TGCGCCAGCAGCCCGAGGACTAGCGGGGGGGTCGTACTCACAGATACGCAGTATTTT. Encoded protein: CASSPRTSGGVVLTDTQYF. V and J are TRBV5-1 and TRBJ2-3; 15 positions agree with TRBD2. V shed 4 bases and J 2 bases; nucleotides not matched to a gene: 11. Per the germline V gene, CDR1 is SGHRS and CDR2 is YFSETQ. CDR3 length: 19 amino acids.

The chain carries TRBV10-2 and TRBJ2-5, with a tentative D call TRBD1 (5 bases). Per the germline V gene, CDR1 is WSHSY and CDR2 is SAAADI. The CDR3 contains 13 residues. The V end lost 8 bases, the J end lost 4 bases, and 14 bases lay between the germline ends. The CDR3 DNA reads TGCGCCAGCGTGAAGTCAGGGCCAGAGACCCAGTACTTC. Protein product: CASVKSGPETQYF.

This chain joins TRBV9 and TRBJ2-4, with D possibly being TRBD2 (6 bases). The CDR3 spans 17 residues. V was shortened by 3 bases and J by 2 bases, with 18 bases between the two germline ends. Germline-derived CDR1 and CDR2 are SGDLS and YYNGEE. Here the CDR3 reads CASSAGGSESPKNIQYF. The CDR3 nucleotides are TGTGCCAGCAGCGCAGGAGGGAGCGAATCCCCCAAAAACATTCAGTACTTC.

V and J are TRBV27 and TRBJ1-2; D is perhaps TRBD1 (5 bases). CDR3 length equals 13 residues. The V gene's germline CDR1 is MNHEY and CDR2 SMNVEV (reference sequence). Deletions cut 3 bases from V and 4 bases from J, with 9 bases between. This CDR3 is CASSFTGPYGYTF. CDR3 bases: TGTGCCAGCAGTTTTACAGGTCCCTATGGCTACACCTTC.

A single count supports this clone. This sequence joins TRBV19 and TRBJ2-7; 8 bases line up with TRBD2. The CDR3 runs 15 residues. The V and J ends lost 3 bases and 3 bases, in that order; junction bases with no gene match: 7. Germline V gene sequence: CDR1 LNHDA, CDR2 SQIVND (reference sequence). The CDR3 sequence: CASSIKSSGGYEQYF. The CDR3 nucleotides read TGTGCCAGTAGTATTAAATCGAGCGGGGGCTACGAGCAGTACTTC.